The rows below give T cell receptor beta chains drawn from one sample of a study of blood T cell repertoires in COVID-19. Produced via immunoSEQ multiplex PCR; TCRdb's table is partial and in-frame only. The sample yields 110,000 to 150,000 clones, around 86% seen once. Material for sequencing was peripheral blood. All receptors come from a human donor in a cohort sampled during active COVID-19. CDR3s include the opening cysteine and the closing phenylalanine or tryptophan. The order of the fields is J gene, D gene, clone size, V gene, CDR3 protein, CDR3 DNA. The D gene is left open where the match is weak. Expanded clones are given a class, and other clones once, few, many or no size at all.

>TRBJ2-7|NA|few|TRBV4-2
CASSARGTSYEQYF
TGTGCCAGCAGCGCCCGGGGGACCTCCTACGAGCAGTACTTC
>TRBJ2-3|NA|NA|TRBV6-5
CATNPVTDTQYF
TGTGCCACCAACCCGGTCACAGATACGCAGTATTTT
>TRBJ2-1|NA|NA|TRBV10-2
CASSLDWSSYNEQFF
TGCGCCAGCAGCCTCGACTGGAGCTCCTACAATGAGCAGTTCTTC
>TRBJ2-1|TRBD2|NA|TRBV7-3
CASSLAGEYNEQFF
TGTGCCAGCAGCTTAGCGGGAGAGTACAATGAGCAGTTCTTC
>TRBJ2-3|NA|NA|TRBV7-6
CASSLGGAGTDTQYF
TGTGCCAGCAGCTTAGGGGGCGCGGGGACAGATACGCAGTATTTT
>TRBJ2-5|TRBD2|NA|TRBV28
CASRLTRLALAGVFETQYF
TGTGCCAGCAGACTCACGCGGTTGGCTCTAGCGGGAGTTTTTGAGACCCAGTACTTC
>TRBJ2-3|TRBD2|NA|TRBV28
CASSSSTSGVADTQYF
TGTGCCAGCAGCTCCTCTACTAGCGGGGTTGCAGATACGCAGTATTTT
>TRBJ2-1|NA|NA|TRBV5-5
CASSSPGIGSYNEQFF
TGTGCCAGCAGCAGCCCGGGGATAGGCTCCTACAATGAGCAGTTCTTC
>TRBJ2-2|NA|NA|TRBV11-1
CASSLRGFTGELFF
TGTGCCAGCAGCTTGCGGGGATTTACCGGGGAGCTGTTTTTT
>TRBJ1-1|NA|NA|TRBV5-1
CASSPAARDTEAFF
TGCGCCAGCAGCCCCGCCGCCAGGGACACTGAAGCTTTCTTT
>TRBJ2-3|NA|NA|TRBV20-1
CSASVGSRTDTQYF
TGCAGTGCTAGTGTCGGGAGCCGCACAGATACGCAGTATTTT
>TRBJ1-2|TRBD1|NA|TRBV30
CAWSYRGPYGYTF
TGTGCCTGGAGTTACAGGGGACCTTATGGCTACACCTTC
>TRBJ1-5|NA|NA|TRBV7-3
CASVGDSNQPQHF
TGTGCCAGCGTAGGAGATAGCAATCAGCCCCAGCATTTT
>TRBJ1-2|TRBD1|NA|TRBV7-9
CASSLGDQGATGYTF
TGTGCCAGCAGCTTAGGAGACCAGGGGGCTACTGGCTACACCTTC
>TRBJ2-1|TRBD2|NA|TRBV7-8
CASSGGTSGRDPYNEQFF
TGTGCCAGCAGCGGCGGGACTAGCGGGAGGGACCCCTACAATGAGCAGTTCTTC
>TRBJ1-4|NA|NA|TRBV6-5
CASTSGVYGEKLFF
TGTGCCAGCACTTCAGGGGTTTACGGTGAAAAACTGTTTTTT
>TRBJ1-1|NA|NA|TRBV5-5
CASSPEGRPNTEAFF
TGTGCCAGCAGCCCGGAGGGTCGGCCAAACACTGAAGCTTTCTTT
>TRBJ2-1|TRBD1|once|TRBV28
CASSPGTGGYNEQFF
TGTGCCAGCAGTCCCGGGACAGGGGGTTACAATGAGCAGTTCTTC
>TRBJ1-1|NA|NA|TRBV10-3
CAISVSGTEAFF
TGTGCCATCAGTGTTTCGGGCACTGAAGCTTTCTTT
>TRBJ2-7|NA|once|TRBV7-2
CASSLTPGSYEQYF
TGTGCCAGCAGCTTAACCCCCGGCTCCTACGAGCAGTACTTC
>TRBJ2-5|TRBD1|NA|TRBV28
CASSLTGVWETQYF
TGTGCCAGCAGCTTAACAGGGGTGTGGGAGACCCAGTACTTC
>TRBJ2-1|NA|NA|TRBV27
CASSLKEKVPLSYNEQFF
TGTGCCAGCAGTTTAAAGGAGAAAGTCCCCTTATCCTACAATGAGCAGTTCTTC
>TRBJ2-3|NA|NA|TRBV11-2
CASSLSGDTQYF
TGTGCCAGCAGCTTATCGGGAGATACGCAGTATTTT
>TRBJ2-2|NA|NA|TRBV12-3/TRBV12-4
CASSTRGELFF
TGTGCCAGCAGTACGCGCGGGGAGCTGTTTTTT
>TRBJ2-1|TRBD2|NA|TRBV9
CASSASGRQSYNEQFF
TGTGCCAGCAGCGCTAGCGGTCGGCAGTCCTACAATGAGCAGTTCTTC
>TRBJ2-1|NA|NA|TRBV3-1/TRBV3-2
CASSQATGEQFF
TGTGCCAGCAGCCAAGCGACTGGAGAGCAGTTCTTC
>TRBJ2-7|TRBD2|NA|TRBV5-4
CASSRTSGGPPYEQYF
TGTGCCAGCAGCAGGACTAGCGGGGGGCCCCCCTACGAGCAGTACTTC
>TRBJ2-1|TRBD2|NA|TRBV7-3
CASSYLAGPYNEQFF
TGTGCCAGCAGCTACCTAGCGGGACCCTACAATGAGCAGTTCTTC
>TRBJ1-6|NA|NA|TRBV4-1
CASSQVQYNSPLHF
TGCGCCAGCAGCCAAGTTCAGTATAATTCACCCCTCCACTTT
>TRBJ2-7|TRBD2|NA|TRBV29-1
CSVEGLSGGQGIYEQYF
TGCAGCGTTGAAGGCCTTTCGGGGGGGCAGGGTATCTACGAGCAGTACTTC
>TRBJ2-7|NA|NA|TRBV29-1
CSVAPSEVHEQYF
TGCAGCGTTGCGCCTAGCGAAGTCCACGAGCAGTACTTC
>TRBJ2-7|TRBD2|NA|TRBV7-8
CASSSPRGGYEQYF
TGTGCCAGCAGCTCCCCGCGGGGGGGCTACGAGCAGTACTTC
>TRBJ2-7|NA|NA|TRBV6-5
CASTRAYEQYF
TGTGCCAGCACCAGGGCCTACGAGCAGTACTTC
>TRBJ2-7|NA|NA|TRBV2
CASSGEGGYEQYF
TGTGCCAGCAGTGGGGAGGGGGGCTACGAGCAGTACTTC
>TRBJ2-1|TRBD1|NA|TRBV7-9
CASSAKPGQGYEQFF
TGTGCCAGCAGCGCGAAACCCGGACAGGGATATGAGCAGTTCTTC
>TRBJ2-5|TRBD2|once|TRBV3-1/TRBV3-2
CASSQSERGRQETQYF
TGTGCCAGCAGCCAAAGCGAGCGGGGGCGACAAGAGACCCAGTACTTC
>TRBJ1-6|TRBD1|NA|TRBV28
CASSLGQGANSPLHF
TGTGCCAGCAGTTTAGGACAGGGGGCTAATTCACCCCTCCACTTT